The source of this T cell receptor (beta chain) is a study of cytomegalovirus exposure and HLA in healthy donors. V gave up 5 bases and J gave up 5 bases; unmatched junction bases: 3. This CDR3 has 14 residues. Per the germline V gene, CDR1 is WSHSY and CDR2 is SAAADI. PCR amplification relied on 60 Vbeta primers (plus 13 Jbeta primers). TCRdb keeps only in-frame clones here, not all; method: immunoSEQ multiplex PCR. The sample consists of around 63,000 clones, 60% to 80% of them appearing once. This chain links TRBV10-2 with TRBJ2-3; 11 nucleotides line up with TRBD2. This sequence originates from a man in his sixties in good health and CMV-seropositive. Sequencing input: PBMCs. This CDR3 reads CASSLTSGVDTQYF. CDR3 in DNA: TGCGCCAGCAGTTTGACTAGCGGGGTAGATACGCAGTATTTT.